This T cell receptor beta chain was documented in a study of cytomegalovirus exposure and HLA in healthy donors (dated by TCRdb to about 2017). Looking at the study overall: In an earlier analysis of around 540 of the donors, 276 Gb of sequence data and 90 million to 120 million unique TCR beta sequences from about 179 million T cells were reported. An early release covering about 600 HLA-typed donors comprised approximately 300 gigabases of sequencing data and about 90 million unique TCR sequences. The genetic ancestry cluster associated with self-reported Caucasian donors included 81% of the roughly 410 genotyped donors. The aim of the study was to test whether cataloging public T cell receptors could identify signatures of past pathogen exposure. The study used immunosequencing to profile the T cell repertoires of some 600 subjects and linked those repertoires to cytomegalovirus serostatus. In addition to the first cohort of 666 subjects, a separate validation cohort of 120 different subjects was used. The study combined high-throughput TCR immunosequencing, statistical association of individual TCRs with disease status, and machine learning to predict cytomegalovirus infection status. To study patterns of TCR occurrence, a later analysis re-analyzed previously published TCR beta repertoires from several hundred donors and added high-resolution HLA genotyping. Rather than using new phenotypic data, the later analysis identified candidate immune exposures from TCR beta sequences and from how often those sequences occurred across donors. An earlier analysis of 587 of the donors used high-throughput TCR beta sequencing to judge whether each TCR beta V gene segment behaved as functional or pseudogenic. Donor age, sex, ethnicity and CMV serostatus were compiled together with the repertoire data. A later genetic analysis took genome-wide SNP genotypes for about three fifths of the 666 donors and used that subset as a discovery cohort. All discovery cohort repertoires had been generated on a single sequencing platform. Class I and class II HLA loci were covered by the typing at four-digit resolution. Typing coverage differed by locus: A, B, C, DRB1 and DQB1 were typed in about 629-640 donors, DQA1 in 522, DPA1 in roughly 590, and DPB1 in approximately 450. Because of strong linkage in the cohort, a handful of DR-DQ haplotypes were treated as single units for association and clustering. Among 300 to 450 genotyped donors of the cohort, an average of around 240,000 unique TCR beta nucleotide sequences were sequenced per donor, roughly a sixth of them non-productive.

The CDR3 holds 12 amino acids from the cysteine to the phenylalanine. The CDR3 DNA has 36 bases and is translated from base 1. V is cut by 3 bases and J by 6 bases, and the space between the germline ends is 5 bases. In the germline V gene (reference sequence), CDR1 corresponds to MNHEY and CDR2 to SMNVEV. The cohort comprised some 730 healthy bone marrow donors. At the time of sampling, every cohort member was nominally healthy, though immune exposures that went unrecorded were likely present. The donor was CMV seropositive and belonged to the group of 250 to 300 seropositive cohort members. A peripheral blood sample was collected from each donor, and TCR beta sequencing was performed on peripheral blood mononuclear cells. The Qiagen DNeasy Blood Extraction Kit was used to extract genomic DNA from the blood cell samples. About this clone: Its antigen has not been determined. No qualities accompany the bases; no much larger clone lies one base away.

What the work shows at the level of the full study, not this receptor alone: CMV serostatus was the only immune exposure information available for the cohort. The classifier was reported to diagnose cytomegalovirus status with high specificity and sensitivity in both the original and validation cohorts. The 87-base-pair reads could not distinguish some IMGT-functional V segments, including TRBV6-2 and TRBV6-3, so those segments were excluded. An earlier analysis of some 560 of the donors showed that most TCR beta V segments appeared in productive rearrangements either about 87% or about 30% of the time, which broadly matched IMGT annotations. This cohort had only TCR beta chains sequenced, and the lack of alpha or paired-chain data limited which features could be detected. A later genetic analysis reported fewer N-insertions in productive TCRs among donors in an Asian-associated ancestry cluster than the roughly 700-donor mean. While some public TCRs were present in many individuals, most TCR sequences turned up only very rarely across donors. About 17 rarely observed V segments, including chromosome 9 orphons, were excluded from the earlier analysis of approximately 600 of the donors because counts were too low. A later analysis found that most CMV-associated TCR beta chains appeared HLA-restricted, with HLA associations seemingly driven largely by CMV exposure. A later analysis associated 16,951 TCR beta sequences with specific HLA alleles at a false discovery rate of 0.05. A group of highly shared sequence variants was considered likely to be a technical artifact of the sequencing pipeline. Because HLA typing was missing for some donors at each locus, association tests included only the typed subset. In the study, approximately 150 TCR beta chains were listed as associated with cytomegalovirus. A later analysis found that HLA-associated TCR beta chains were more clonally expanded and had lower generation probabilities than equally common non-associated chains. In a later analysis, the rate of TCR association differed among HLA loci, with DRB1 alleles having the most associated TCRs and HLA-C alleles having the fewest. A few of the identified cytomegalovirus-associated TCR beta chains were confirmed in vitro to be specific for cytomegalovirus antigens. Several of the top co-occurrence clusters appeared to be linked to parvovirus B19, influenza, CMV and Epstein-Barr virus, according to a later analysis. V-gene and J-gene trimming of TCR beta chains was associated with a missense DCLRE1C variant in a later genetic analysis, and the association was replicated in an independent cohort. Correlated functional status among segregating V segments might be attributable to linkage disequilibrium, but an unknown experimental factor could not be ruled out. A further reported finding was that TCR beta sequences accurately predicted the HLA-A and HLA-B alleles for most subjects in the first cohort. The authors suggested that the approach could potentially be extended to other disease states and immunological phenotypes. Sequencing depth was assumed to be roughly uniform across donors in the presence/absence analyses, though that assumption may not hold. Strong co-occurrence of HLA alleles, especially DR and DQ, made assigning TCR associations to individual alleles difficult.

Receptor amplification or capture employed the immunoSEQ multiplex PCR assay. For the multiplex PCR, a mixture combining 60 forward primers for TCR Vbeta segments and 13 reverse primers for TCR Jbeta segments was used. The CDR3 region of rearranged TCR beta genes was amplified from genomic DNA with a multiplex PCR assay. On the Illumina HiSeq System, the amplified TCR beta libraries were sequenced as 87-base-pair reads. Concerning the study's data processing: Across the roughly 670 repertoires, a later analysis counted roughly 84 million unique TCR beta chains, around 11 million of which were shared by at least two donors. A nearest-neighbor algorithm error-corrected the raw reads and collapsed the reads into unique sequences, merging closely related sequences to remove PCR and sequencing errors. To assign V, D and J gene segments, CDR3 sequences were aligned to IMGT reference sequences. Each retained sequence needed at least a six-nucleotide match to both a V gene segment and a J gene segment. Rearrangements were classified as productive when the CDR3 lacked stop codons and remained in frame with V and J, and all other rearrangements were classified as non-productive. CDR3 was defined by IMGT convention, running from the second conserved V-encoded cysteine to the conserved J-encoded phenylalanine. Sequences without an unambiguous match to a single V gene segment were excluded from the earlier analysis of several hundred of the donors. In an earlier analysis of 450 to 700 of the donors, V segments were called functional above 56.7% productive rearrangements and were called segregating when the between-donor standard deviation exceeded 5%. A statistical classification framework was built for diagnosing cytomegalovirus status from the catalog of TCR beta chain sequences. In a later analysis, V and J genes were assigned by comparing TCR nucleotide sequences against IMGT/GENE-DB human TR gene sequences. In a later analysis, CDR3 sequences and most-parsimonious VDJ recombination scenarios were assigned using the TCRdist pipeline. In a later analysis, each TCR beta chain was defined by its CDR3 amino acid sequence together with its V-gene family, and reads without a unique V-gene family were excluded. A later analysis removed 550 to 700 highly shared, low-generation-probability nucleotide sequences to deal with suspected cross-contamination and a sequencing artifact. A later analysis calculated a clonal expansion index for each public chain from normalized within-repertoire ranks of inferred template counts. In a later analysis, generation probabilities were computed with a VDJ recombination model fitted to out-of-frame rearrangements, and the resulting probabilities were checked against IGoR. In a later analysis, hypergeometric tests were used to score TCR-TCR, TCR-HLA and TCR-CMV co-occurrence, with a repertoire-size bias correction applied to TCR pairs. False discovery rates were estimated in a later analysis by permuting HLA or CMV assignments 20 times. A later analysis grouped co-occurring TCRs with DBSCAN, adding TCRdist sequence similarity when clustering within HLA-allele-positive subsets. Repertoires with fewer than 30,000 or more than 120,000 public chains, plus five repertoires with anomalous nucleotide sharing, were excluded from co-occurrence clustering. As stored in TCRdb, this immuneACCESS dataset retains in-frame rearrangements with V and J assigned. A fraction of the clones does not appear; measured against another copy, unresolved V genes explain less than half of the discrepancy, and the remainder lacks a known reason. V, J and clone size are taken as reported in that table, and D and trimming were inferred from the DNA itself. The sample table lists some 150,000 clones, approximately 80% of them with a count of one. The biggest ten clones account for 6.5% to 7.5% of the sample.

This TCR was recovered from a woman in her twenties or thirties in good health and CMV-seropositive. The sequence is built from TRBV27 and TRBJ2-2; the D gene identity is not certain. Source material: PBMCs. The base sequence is TGTGCCAGCAGTTTCTTTTCCGGGGAGCTGTTTTTT. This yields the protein CASSFFSGELFF.